This T cell receptor (beta chain) was sequenced for a study of control samples from healthy donors and cancer patients. The CDR3 extends over 16 amino acids. Germline lookup yields CDR1 LGHDT and CDR2 YNNKEL (reference sequence). V lost 1 base, J lost 2 bases, and 15 bases lay in between. Data came from immunoSEQ multiplex PCR; TCRdb stores just in-frame clones and leaves some out. The sample includes about 160,000 clones, about 87% of them seen just once. This chain links TRBV3-1 (or the pseudogene TRBV3-2) with TRBJ2-7; no clear D gene. The specimen was blood. The clonotype was recovered from a man in his thirties or forties in good health. Written as DNA, the CDR3 is TGTGCCAGCAGCCAAGGACCGACCCCTCGAACCTACGAGCAGTACTTC. It translates to CASSQGPTPRTYEQYF.